This TCR beta chain was observed in a study of blood T cell repertoires in COVID-19. Background on the study: Sources were T cells, B-cell-depleted T cells, or PBMCs; the material itself was cDNA or gDNA.

Method: immunoSEQ multiplex PCR; TCRdb's copy keeps in-frame clones and lacks some. Of approximately 60,000 clones in the sample, roughly three quarters were seen once. Trimming stripped 7 bases from V and 3 bases from J, with 16 bases between. CDR1 and CDR2 (germline): MNHEY, SVGAGI. The CDR3 is 15 amino acids. Seattle enrolled patients during active infection and tracked them longitudinally. This TCR derives from a man aged 55 to 70 with COVID-19, enrolled during active disease. Sequencing was carried out using peripheral blood. The rearrangement joins TRBV6-5 to TRBJ1-5; D is ambiguous. As DNA, the CDR3 is TGTGCCAGCAAAGAAACAAGAGACTTCAATCAGCCCCAGCATTTT. Amino acid sequence: CASKETRDFNQPQHF.